This is a list of T cell receptor beta chains from one sample in a study of T cells in localized non-small cell lung cancer. TCRdb's copy holds only in-frame clones and misses some; the assay was immunoSEQ multiplex PCR. This table has nearly 35,000 clones, approximately 90% appearing once. The sample consisted of peripheral blood mononuclear cells, taken before any cancer treatment. All receptors derive from a female donor older than 55 with stage II lung adenocarcinoma. The CDR3 runs from the conserved cysteine through the conserved F or W. D genes are given only for firm matches. For some rows the clone size is stated as once, few or many, or as a class when expanded; others skip it.

v_gene,abundance,j_gene,d_gene,CDR3aa,CDR3nt
TRBV7-8,.,TRBJ2-2,.,CASSLDRGRGTGELFF,TGTGCCAGCAGTCTAGACCGTGGACGTGGCACCGGGGAGCTGTTTTTT
TRBV19,.,TRBJ1-5,.,CASSISGGNQPQHF,TGTGCCAGTAGTATCTCGGGAGGCAATCAGCCCCAGCATTTT
TRBV10-2,.,TRBJ2-1,TRBD1,CASRARGSYNEQFF,TGCGCCAGCAGGGCCAGGGGGTCCTACAATGAGCAGTTCTTC
TRBV6-5,.,TRBJ1-1,TRBD1,CASSYTQGALTEAFF,TGTGCCAGCAGTTACACACAGGGGGCGCTCACTGAAGCTTTCTTT
TRBV4-3,.,TRBJ1-4,TRBD1,CASSLGTGLNEKLFF,TGCGCCAGCAGCCTGGGGACAGGGTTGAATGAAAAACTGTTTTTT
TRBV27,.,TRBJ1-6,.,CASSLVGGGSSYNSPLHF,TGTGCCAGCAGTTTGGTTGGCGGGGGGAGCTCCTATAATTCACCCCTCCACTTT
TRBV7-3,.,TRBJ1-2,TRBD1,CASSLSRGHGYTF,TGTGCCAGCAGCTTAAGCAGGGGGCATGGCTACACCTTC
TRBV15,.,TRBJ1-1,.,CATSRVSNTEAFF,TGTGCCACCAGCAGAGTATCGAACACTGAAGCTTTCTTT
TRBV9,.,TRBJ2-3,.,CASSVAPGGADTQYF,TGTGCCAGCAGCGTAGCCCCCGGCGGGGCAGATACGCAGTATTTT
TRBV27,.,TRBJ1-4,.,CASSSGTLDEKLFF,TGTGCCAGCAGTTCCGGGACACTAGATGAAAAACTGTTTTTT
TRBV5-5,.,TRBJ2-2,.,CASSLASTGSRDGELFF,TGTGCCAGCAGCCTAGCTTCTACAGGGAGTAGGGACGGGGAGCTGTTTTTT
TRBV5-1,.,TRBJ2-1,TRBD2,CASSLTSGDHYNEQFF,TGCGCCAGCAGCCTGACTAGCGGGGACCACTACAATGAGCAGTTCTTC
TRBV10-2,.,TRBJ2-7,TRBD2,CASSEGKGGRPYEQYF,TGCGCCAGCAGTGAGGGGAAGGGCGGGAGACCCTACGAGCAGTACTTC
TRBV7-2,.,TRBJ1-1,.,CASSLGDRRNTEAFF,TGTGCCAGCAGCCTAGGAGACAGGAGGAACACTGAAGCTTTCTTT
TRBV27,.,TRBJ1-1,.,CASSIYGQKHTEAFF,TGTGCCAGCAGTATTTATGGACAGAAACACACTGAAGCTTTCTTT
TRBV10-2,once,TRBJ2-1,TRBD2,CASYSGNNEQFF,TGCGCCAGCTATAGCGGGAACAATGAGCAGTTCTTC
TRBV5-1,.,TRBJ2-2,TRBD1,CASSLADRGPTGELFF,TGCGCCAGCAGCTTGGCTGACAGGGGGCCCACCGGGGAGCTGTTTTTT
TRBV29-1,.,TRBJ2-2,.,CSVDSLGWSGELFF,TGCAGCGTTGATAGTTTGGGGTGGAGCGGGGAGCTGTTTTTT
TRBV5-1,.,TRBJ2-1,TRBD1,CASSVQGEGNEQFF,TGCGCCAGCAGCGTGCAGGGGGAAGGAAATGAGCAGTTCTTC
TRBV19,.,TRBJ2-7,.,CASSIRSGVSYEQYF,TGTGCCAGTAGTATTCGGTCAGGGGTGTCCTACGAGCAGTACTTC
TRBV19,once,TRBJ2-3,TRBD2,CASSKTSAPPTDTQYF,TGTGCCAGTAGTAAGACTAGCGCCCCACCCACAGATACGCAGTATTTT
TRBV10-3,few,TRBJ1-1,.,CAISESAATRSAFF,TGTGCCATCAGTGAGTCAGCCGCAACGAGGTCGGCTTTCTTT
TRBV9,.,TRBJ1-2,.,CASSVGTRQFGYTF,TGTGCCAGCAGCGTAGGAACCCGCCAATTTGGCTACACCTTC
TRBV6-4,few,TRBJ2-1,TRBD1,CASSDSDRSSYNEQFF,TGTGCCAGCAGTGACTCGGACAGGAGCTCCTACAATGAGCAGTTCTTC
TRBV18,.,TRBJ1-2,.,CASSPDRGRYGYTF,TGTGCCAGCTCACCGGACCGGGGCCGCTATGGCTACACCTTC
TRBV9,.,TRBJ2-7,.,CASSVGGSSGKQYF,TGTGCCAGCAGCGTAGGAGGGTCGTCCGGGAAGCAGTACTTC
TRBV5-1,.,TRBJ2-1,TRBD1,CASIGDRGRGEQFF,TGCGCCAGCATAGGGGACAGGGGGCGAGGTGAGCAGTTCTTC
TRBV29-1,.,TRBJ1-2,.,CSTAPGVPDGYTF,TGCAGTACAGCCCCAGGAGTCCCCGATGGCTACACCTTC
TRBV7-2,once,TRBJ2-1,TRBD2,CASSSPGLAVNEQFF,TGTGCCAGCAGCTCTCCGGGACTAGCGGTGAATGAGCAGTTCTTC
TRBV7-3,.,TRBJ2-5,TRBD2,CASSPRGGETQYF,TGTGCCAGCAGCCCTCGGGGGGGAGAGACCCAGTACTTC
TRBV5-1,.,TRBJ2-7,TRBD1,CASSSDRGNYEQYF,TGCGCCAGCAGCTCTGACAGGGGAAACTACGAGCAGTACTTC
TRBV28,.,TRBJ2-4,.,CASSLGRARIQYF,TGTGCCAGCAGTTTAGGGCGGGCGAGGATTCAGTACTTC
TRBV18,.,TRBJ2-7,.,CASSPSEGGQYF,TGTGCCAGCTCTCCGTCCGAAGGAGGGCAGTACTTC
TRBV6-1,.,TRBJ1-2,TRBD1,CASSSTGGDYGYTF,TGTGCCAGCAGCTCGACAGGGGGCGACTATGGCTACACCTTC
TRBV5-1,.,TRBJ2-5,.,CASSQSGTGETQYF,TGCGCCAGCAGCCAGAGCGGAACTGGAGAGACCCAGTACTTC